This T cell receptor (beta chain) was captured in a study of blood T cell repertoires in COVID-19. Study at large: Acute and convalescent COVID-19 specimens originated in the United States, Italy and Spain.

Germline V gives CDR1 MRHNA, CDR2 SNTAGT. The ends lost 1 base at V and 5 bases at J; junction bases unmatched: 12. The CDR3 has 17 amino acids. Per the authors' pipeline: Estimation of nucleated cell counts was performed using reference gene primer amplification. Profiled with immunoSEQ multiplex PCR; TCRdb holds only in-frame clones, not every one. V, J and clone size derive from that table, while D and trimming were established from the DNA sequence. The sample lists approximately 220,000 clones, roughly 84% occurring once. Sequenced: peripheral blood. The sequence came from a woman aged 60 to 75 who had recovered from COVID-19. The chain joins TRBV6-4 to TRBJ2-5; 8 nucleotides align to TRBD2. The CDR3 region is CASSDWNRDPGGETQYF. DNA for the CDR3: TGTGCCAGCAGTGACTGGAACCGGGACCCGGGGGGGGAGACCCAGTACTTC.